This TCR beta chain was sequenced during a study of CD8 T cells in ankylosing spondylitis. This clonotype was recorded a few times. Its specificity is unknown. Study-wide findings and caveats: Disease-associated clones were CD8+ and fairly uncommon in peripheral blood.

Trimming removed 1 base from V and 8 bases from J, with 9 bases in between. CDR1 GTSNPN and CDR2 SVGIG come from the germline V gene (reference sequence). The CDR3 covers 12 residues. MiXCR, run by TCRdb on the 5' RACE reads, gives a single entry per CDR3 protein. The repertoire has about 240,000 distinct CDR3 sequences, approximately 9% of them found once; the top ten carry around 6.8%. The V gene is TRBV30, the J gene TRBJ1-3, with D hard to call. Material for sequencing was blood, either unsorted or a sorted T cell fraction (not recorded which). The source of this sequence is a male donor with ankylosing spondylitis or in good health (not recorded which). The CDR3 DNA reads as TGTGCCTGGAGTGCCGGTGAAGACACCATATATTTT. Protein sequence: CAWSAGEDTIYF. Variable domain in full (rest from reference TRBV30 and TRBJ1-3): SQTIHQWPATLVQPVGSPLSLECTVEGTSNPNLYWYRQAAGRGLQLLFYSVGIGQISSEVPQNLSASRPQDRQFILSSKKLLLSDSGFYLCAWSAGEDTIYFGEGSWLTVV.